These T cell receptor beta chains were read from a single sample in a study of cytotoxic CD8 clonotypes in ibrutinib-treated CLL. Repertoires were generated with immunoSEQ multiplex PCR, while TCRdb's copy carries only in-frame clones and drops some. The table records more than 45,000 clones, approximately 82% of them present only once. This material consisted of PBMCs, taken after 24 months of ibrutinib treatment. The receptors derive from a human donor with chronic lymphocytic leukemia. CDR3s include the opening cysteine and the closing phenylalanine or tryptophan. Each record gives: V gene, D gene, clone size, J gene, CDR3 protein, CDR3 DNA. A D gene is named only where the DNA matches it firmly. Size values are once, few and many counts, or a class for expanded clones, and some rows have none.

>TRBV9|-|few|TRBJ1-1
CASSVVSGTEAFF
TGTGCCAGCAGCGTAGTCTCCGGCACTGAAGCTTTCTTT
>TRBV30|-|-|TRBJ1-5
CAWNRGGDNQPQHF
TGTGCCTGGAACCGAGGGGGTGACAATCAGCCCCAGCATTTT
>TRBV6-1|TRBD1|-|TRBJ2-5
CASSGFTGGQETQYF
TGTGCCAGCAGTGGCTTTACAGGGGGGCAAGAGACCCAGTACTTC
>TRBV7-9|-|-|TRBJ2-6
CASSLDGAGGANVLTF
TGTGCCAGCAGCCTGGACGGGGCGGGAGGGGCCAACGTCCTGACTTTC
>TRBV5-1|-|-|TRBJ2-1
CASSLGTANDWQFF
TGCGCCAGCAGCTTGGGGACAGCTAATGACTGGCAGTTCTTC
>TRBV7-6|-|-|TRBJ2-1
CASSLARGATHNEQFF
TGTGCCAGCAGCTTAGCTAGGGGAGCGACCCACAATGAGCAGTTCTTC
>TRBV20-1|-|-|TRBJ2-1
CSARDQIEQFF
TGCAGTGCTAGAGATCAAATTGAGCAGTTCTTC
>TRBV27|-|-|TRBJ2-7
CASWGLTGPTYEQYF
TGTGCCAGCTGGGGGCTGACAGGACCTACCTACGAGCAGTACTTC
>TRBV5-1|-|once|TRBJ1-1
CASSFNRNTEAFF
TGCGCCAGCAGCTTTAATAGAAACACTGAAGCTTTCTTT
>TRBV28|-|-|TRBJ1-5
CASREPGDRGNQPQHF
TGTGCCAGCAGGGAACCCGGAGATCGTGGCAATCAGCCCCAGCATTTT
>TRBV11-3|-|-|TRBJ2-1
CASSLGGLGGSSYNEQFF
TGTGCCAGCAGCTTAGGGGGGTTAGGCGGTAGCTCCTACAATGAGCAGTTCTTC
>TRBV7-2|TRBD1|-|TRBJ1-2
CASSISNQGGGYTF
TGTGCCAGCAGCATATCGAATCAGGGGGGTGGCTACACCTTC
>TRBV15|-|-|TRBJ2-5
CATSRGFQETQYF
TGTGCCACCAGCAGGGGATTCCAAGAGACCCAGTACTTC
>TRBV6-5|-|-|TRBJ1-1
CASSIGTPLQAFF
TGTGCCAGCAGTATCGGGACTCCCCTGCAAGCTTTCTTT
>TRBV6-5|-|few|TRBJ1-2
CASSYGAEGYTF
TGTGCCAGCAGTTACGGGGCAGAAGGCTACACCTTC
>TRBV6-1|-|once|TRBJ1-2
CASSEDYYSNYGYTF
TGTGCCAGCAGTGAAGACTATTATTCTAACTATGGCTACACCTTC
>TRBV11-2|-|-|TRBJ2-1
CASSLVSPRQLTYNEQFF
TGTGCCAGCAGCTTAGTATCCCCCAGACAGTTAACCTACAATGAGCAGTTCTTC
>TRBV6-1|-|once|TRBJ2-1
CASSERQNNEQFF
TGTGCCAGCAGTGAAAGACAGAACAATGAGCAGTTCTTC
>TRBV5-8|TRBD1|-|TRBJ2-1
CASSFDRGRGYNEQFF
TGTGCCAGCAGCTTCGACAGGGGGCGCGGATACAATGAGCAGTTCTTC
>TRBV10-2|TRBD2|-|TRBJ2-3
CASREGSGRTDTQYF
TGCGCCAGCAGAGAAGGGAGCGGGAGGACAGATACGCAGTATTTT
>TRBV4-3|-|-|TRBJ2-7
CASSQEGYSWYEQYF
TGCGCCAGCAGCCAAGAGGGCTACTCTTGGTACGAGCAGTACTTC
>TRBV7-9|TRBD2|-|TRBJ2-1
CASSPKGLAGGSPNEQFF
TGTGCCAGCAGCCCGAAGGGACTAGCGGGAGGGAGTCCCAATGAGCAGTTCTTC
>TRBV2|-|-|TRBJ2-1
CASGLLEKNEQFF
TGTGCCAGCGGACTGCTCGAAAAAAATGAGCAGTTCTTC